This entry describes one T cell receptor (beta chain). The antigen is undetermined. The sample comes from a study of TIL therapy for anti-PD-1-resistant metastatic lung cancer. Study as a whole: Most patients had lung adenocarcinoma; a handful of tumors were EGFR-mutant, two ALK-rearranged; half smoked currently or formerly. Broader study findings: The cohort had more treatment-naive, never-smoker and oncogene-addicted patients than typical.

The time point: pre-treatment sample, taken before nivolumab and TIL therapy. Most excised metastases sampled were pleural nodules or supraclavicular lymph nodes. Sequencing used immunoSEQ v3. Here immunoSEQ multiplex PCR was the method, and the copy in TCRdb shows in-frame clones only, minus some. The sample includes about 50,000 clones, just over 70% of them seen just once. The V gene lost 1 base and the J gene lost 5 bases, with 17 bases spanning the gap. Germline assignment: CDR1 LGHNT and CDR2 FRNRAP. The CDR3 has 16 amino acids. The sample consisted of tumor tissue, taken at baseline. The chain uses TRBV12-5 and TRBJ2-5; D not certain. This TCR was recovered from a person between 30 and 80 years old with non-small cell lung cancer. CDR3: CASGLAKTPIKETQYF. CDR3 bases: TGTGCTAGTGGTTTGGCAAAGACCCCAATTAAGGAGACCCAGTACTTC.